The sample holds many counts of the clone carrying this T cell receptor beta chain. Time point noted: sample taken at primary tumor resection. One entry per CDR3 protein, called by TCRdb with MiXCR from the 5' RACE reads. The sample shows 60,000 to 90,000 distinct CDR3 sequences, approximately 8.1% of them seen only once. This sample was included in a study of spatial heterogeneity in lung cancer. CDR3 length: 14 amino acids. Germline loops: CDR1 LNHDA, CDR2 SQIVND (reference sequence). The V and J ends lost 10 bases and 4 bases, in that order; junction bases with no gene match: 9. The sequenced sample was PBMCs, obtained at surgery. The clonotype was recovered from a male donor with early-stage non-small cell lung cancer. The chain couples TRBV19 to TRBJ2-2; TRBD1 agrees at 7 bases. As DNA, the CDR3 is TGTGCCACCCAGACAGGGTCGGGCACCGGGGAGCTGTTTTTT. It encodes CATQTGSGTGELFF.